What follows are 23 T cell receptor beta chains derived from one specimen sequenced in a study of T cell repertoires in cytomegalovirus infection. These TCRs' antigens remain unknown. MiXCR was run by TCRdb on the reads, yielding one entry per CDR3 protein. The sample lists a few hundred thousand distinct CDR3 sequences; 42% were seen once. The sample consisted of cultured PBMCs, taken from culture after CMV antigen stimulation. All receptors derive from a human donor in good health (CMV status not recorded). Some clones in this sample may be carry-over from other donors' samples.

The CDR3 sequence: CASSQPREGPAGELFF. For the CDR3, the DNA is TGCGCCAGCAGCCAACCGCGGGAGGGCCCGGCCGGGGAGCTGTTTTTT. This sequence joins TRBV4-3 and TRBJ2-2; 9 bases map to TRBD2. The CDR3 extends over 16 amino acids. The junction had 7 bases not matched to a gene; V was cut back by 2 bases and J by 6 bases. The V gene's germline CDR1 is LGHNA and CDR2 YSLEER.

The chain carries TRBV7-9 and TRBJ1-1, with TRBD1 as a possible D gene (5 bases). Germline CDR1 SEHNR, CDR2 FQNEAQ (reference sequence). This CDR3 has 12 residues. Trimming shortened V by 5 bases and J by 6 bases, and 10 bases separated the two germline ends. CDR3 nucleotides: TGTGCCAGCAGCCCGCTAGGGGCTGAAGCTTTCTTT. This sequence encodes CASSPLGAEAFF.

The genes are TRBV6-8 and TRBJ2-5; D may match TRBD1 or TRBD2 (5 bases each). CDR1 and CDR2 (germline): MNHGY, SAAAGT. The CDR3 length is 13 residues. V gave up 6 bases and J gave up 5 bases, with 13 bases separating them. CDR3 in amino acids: CASRNRDGETQYF. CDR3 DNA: TGTGCCAGCAGAAACCGGGACGGGGAGACCCAGTACTTC.

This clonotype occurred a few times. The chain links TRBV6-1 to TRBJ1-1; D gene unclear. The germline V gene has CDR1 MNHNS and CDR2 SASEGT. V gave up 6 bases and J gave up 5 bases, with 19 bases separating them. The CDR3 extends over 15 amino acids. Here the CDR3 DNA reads TGTGCCAGCAGGGCCACGGTAGGCGCACGGACTGAAGCTTTCTTT. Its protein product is CASRATVGARTEAFF.

The CDR3 region has the DNA TGTGCCAGCAGCTTAGCGCCGGGGGGTGATACGCAGTATTTT. Translation: CASSLAPGGDTQYF. The chain joins TRBV7-2 to TRBJ2-3; 7 nucleotides agree with TRBD2. The germline CDR1 and CDR2 sequences are SGHTA and FQGNSA. CDR3 length: 14 amino acids. The junction had 3 bases not matched to a gene; V was cut back by 0 bases and J by 6 bases.

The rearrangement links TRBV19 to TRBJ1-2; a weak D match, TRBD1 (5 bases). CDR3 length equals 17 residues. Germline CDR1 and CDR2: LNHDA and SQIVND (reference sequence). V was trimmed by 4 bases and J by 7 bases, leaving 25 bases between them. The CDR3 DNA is TGTGCCAGTAGTACCCCGTTTTTTGGGGGGATCGGCCTTGGCTACACCTTC. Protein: CASSTPFFGGIGLGYTF.

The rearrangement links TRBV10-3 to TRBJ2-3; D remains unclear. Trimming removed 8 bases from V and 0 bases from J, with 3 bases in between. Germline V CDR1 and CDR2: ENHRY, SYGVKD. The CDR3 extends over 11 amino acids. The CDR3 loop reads CAIASTDTQYF. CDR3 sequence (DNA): TGTGCCATCGCTAGCACAGATACGCAGTATTTT.

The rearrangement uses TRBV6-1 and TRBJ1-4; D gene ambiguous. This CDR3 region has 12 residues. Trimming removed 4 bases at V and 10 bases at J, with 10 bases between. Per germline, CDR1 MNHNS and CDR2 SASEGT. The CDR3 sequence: CASSGLDLKLFF. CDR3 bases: TGTGCCAGCAGTGGATTGGACCTAAAACTGTTTTTT.

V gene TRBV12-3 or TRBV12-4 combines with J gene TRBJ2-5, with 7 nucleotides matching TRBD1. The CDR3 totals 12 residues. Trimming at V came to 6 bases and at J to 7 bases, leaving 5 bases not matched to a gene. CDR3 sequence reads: CASSWDSATQYF. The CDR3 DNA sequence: TGTGCCAGCAGCTGGGACAGTGCGACCCAGTACTTC.

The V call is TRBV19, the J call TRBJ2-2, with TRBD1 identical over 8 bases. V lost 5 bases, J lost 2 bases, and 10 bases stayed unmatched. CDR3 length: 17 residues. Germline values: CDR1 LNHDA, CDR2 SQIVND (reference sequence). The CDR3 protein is CASSLDRETLNTGELFF. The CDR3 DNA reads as TGTGCCAGTAGTTTGGACAGGGAGACGTTAAACACCGGGGAGCTGTTTTTT. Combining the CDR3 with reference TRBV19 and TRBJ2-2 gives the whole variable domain DGGITQSPKYLFRKEGQNVTLSCEQNLNHDAMYWYRQDPGQGLRLIYYSQIVNDFQKGDIAEGYSVSREKKESFPLTVTSAQKNPTAFYLCASSLDRETLNTGELFFGEGSRLTVL.

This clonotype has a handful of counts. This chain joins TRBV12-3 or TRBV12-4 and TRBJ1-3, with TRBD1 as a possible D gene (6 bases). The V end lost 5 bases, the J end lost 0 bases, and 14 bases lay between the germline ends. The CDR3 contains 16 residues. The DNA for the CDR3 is TGTGCCAGCAGTCTACAGGGCATTTACTCTGGAAACACCATATATTTT. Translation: CASSLQGIYSGNTIYF.

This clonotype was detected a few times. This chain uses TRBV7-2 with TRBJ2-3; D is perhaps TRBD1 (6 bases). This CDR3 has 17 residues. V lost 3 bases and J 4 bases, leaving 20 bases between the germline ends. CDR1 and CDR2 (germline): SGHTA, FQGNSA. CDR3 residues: CASSFRVGGGGADTQYF. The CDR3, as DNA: TGTGCCAGCAGCTTTCGGGTAGGGGGTGGTGGCGCAGATACGCAGTATTTT.

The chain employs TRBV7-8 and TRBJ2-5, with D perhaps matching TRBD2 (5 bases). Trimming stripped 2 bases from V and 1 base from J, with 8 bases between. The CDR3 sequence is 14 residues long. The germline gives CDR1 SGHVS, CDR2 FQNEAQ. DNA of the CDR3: TGTGCCAGCAGCTTACGGAGGCTCCAAGAGACCCAGTACTTC. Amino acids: CASSLRRLQETQYF. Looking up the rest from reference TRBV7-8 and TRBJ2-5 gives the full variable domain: GAGVSQSPRYKVAKRGQDVALRCDPISGHVSLFWYQQALGQGPEFLTYFQNEAQLDKSGLPSDRFFAERPEGSVSTLKIQRTQQEDSAVYLCASSLRRLQETQYFGPGTRLLVL.

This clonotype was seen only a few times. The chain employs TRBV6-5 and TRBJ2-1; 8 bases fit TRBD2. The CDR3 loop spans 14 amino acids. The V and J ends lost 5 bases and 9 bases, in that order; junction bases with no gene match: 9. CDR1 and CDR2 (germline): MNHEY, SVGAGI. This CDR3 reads CASSPPGLVFEQFF. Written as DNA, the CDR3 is TGTGCCAGCAGTCCTCCGGGACTAGTTTTTGAGCAGTTCTTC.

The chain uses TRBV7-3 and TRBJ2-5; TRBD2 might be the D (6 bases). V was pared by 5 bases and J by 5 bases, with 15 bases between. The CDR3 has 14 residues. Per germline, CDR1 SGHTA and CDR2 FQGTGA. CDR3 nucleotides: TGTGCCAGCAGCAGACCGGGAGATCGGGAGACCCAGTACTTC. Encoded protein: CASSRPGDRETQYF.

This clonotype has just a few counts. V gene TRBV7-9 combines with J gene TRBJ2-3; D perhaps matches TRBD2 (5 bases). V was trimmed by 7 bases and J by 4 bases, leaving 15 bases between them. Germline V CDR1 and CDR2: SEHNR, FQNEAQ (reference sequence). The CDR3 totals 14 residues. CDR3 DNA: TGTGCCAGCACCCGGTCGGTCGGGGCAGATACGCAGTATTTT. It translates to CASTRSVGADTQYF.

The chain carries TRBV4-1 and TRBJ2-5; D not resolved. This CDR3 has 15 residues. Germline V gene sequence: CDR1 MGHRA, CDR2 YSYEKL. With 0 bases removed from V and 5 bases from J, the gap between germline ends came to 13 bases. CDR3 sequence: CASSQDPVVGETQYF. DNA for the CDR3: TGCGCCAGCAGCCAAGATCCCGTGGTGGGGGAGACCCAGTACTTC.

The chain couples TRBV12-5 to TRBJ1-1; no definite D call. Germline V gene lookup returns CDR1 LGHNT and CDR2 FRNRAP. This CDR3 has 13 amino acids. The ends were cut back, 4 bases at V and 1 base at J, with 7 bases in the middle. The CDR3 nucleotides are TGTGCTAGTGGTTGGGCAGAGAACACTGAAGCTTTCTTT. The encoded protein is CASGWAENTEAFF.

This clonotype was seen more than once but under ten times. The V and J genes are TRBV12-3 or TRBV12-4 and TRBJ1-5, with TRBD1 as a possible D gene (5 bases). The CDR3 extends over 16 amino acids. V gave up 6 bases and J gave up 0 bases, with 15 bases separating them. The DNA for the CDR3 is TGTGCCAGCAGACTGTCCAGGGCTTATAGCAATCAGCCCCAGCATTTT. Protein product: CASRLSRAYSNQPQHF.

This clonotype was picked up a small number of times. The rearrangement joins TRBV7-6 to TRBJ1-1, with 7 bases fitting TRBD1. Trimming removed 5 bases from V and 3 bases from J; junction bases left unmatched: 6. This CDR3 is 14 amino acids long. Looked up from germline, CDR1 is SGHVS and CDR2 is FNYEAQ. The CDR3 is CASSPPTGHTEAFF. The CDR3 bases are TGTGCCAGCAGCCCACCGACAGGGCACACTGAAGCTTTCTTT.

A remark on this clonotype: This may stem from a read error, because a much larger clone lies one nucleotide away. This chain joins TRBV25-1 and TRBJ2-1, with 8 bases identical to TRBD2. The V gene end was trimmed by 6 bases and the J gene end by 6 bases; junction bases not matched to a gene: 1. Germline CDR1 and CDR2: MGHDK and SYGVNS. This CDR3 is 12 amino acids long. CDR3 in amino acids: CASSAGGNEQFF. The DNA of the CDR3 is TGTGCCAGCAGCGCGGGGGGCAATGAGCAGTTCTTC.

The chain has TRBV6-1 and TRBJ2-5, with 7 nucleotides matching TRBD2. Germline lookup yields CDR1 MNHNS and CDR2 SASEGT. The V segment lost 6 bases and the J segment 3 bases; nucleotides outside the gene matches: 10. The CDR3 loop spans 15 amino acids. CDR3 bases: TGTGCCAGCAGGCCTTGGTCTAGCGGAGAAGAGACCCAGTACTTC. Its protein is CASRPWSSGEETQYF.

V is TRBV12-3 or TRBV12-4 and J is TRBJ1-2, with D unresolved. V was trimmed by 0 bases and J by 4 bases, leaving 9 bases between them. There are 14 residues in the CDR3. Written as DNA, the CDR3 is TGTGCCAGCAGTTTAGCGGCCGGGAGCTATGGCTACACCTTC. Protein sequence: CASSLAAGSYGYTF.